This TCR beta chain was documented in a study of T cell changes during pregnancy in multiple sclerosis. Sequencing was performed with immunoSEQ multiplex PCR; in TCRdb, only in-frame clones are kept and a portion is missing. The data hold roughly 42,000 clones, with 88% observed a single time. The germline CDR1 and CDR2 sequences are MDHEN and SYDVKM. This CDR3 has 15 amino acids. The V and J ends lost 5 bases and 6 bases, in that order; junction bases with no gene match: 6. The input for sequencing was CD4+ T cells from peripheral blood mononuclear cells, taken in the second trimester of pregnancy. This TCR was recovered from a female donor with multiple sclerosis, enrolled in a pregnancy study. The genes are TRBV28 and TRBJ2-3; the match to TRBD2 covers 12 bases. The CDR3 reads CASSATSGRRDTQYF. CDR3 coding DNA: TGTGCCAGCAGTGCGACTAGCGGGAGACGGGATACGCAGTATTTT.